This TCR beta chain stems from a study of blood T cells in healthy people across ages. General study findings and limits: The unknown donor CMV status may have confounded expanded clonotype changes.

A second about 7 to 11 cycle PCR used barcoded and J-beta primers. A 12-random-nucleotide template-switch adaptor tagged each cDNA molecule. One entry per CDR3 protein results from TCRdb running MiXCR on the 5' RACE reads. Of 1.5 million to 2 million distinct CDR3 sequences in the sample, roughly two fifths were seen once. With respect to this clonotype: Antigen unknown.

Germline V gene lookup returns CDR1 DFQATT and CDR2 SNEGSKA (reference sequence). V was trimmed by 3 bases and J by 3 bases, leaving 18 bases between them. The CDR3 extends over 16 amino acids. The chain has TRBV20-1 and TRBJ2-1; D gene uncertain. Sequencing was carried out using blood. The sequence came from a human donor in good health. CDR3 residues: CSARTFRARDYNEQFF. CDR3 sequence (DNA): TGCAGTGCTAGGACATTTAGAGCGAGAGACTACAATGAGCAGTTCTTC.